This T cell receptor beta chain was sequenced in a study of blood T cell repertoires in COVID-19. As for the study in general: The United States, Italy and Spain were the sources of the acute and convalescent COVID-19 samples. T cells, B-cell-depleted T cells, or PBMCs provided the cDNA or gDNA that served as material.

V was pared by 1 base and J by 4 bases, with 16 bases between. Germline loops: CDR1 SNHLY, CDR2 FYNNEI. There are 17 residues in the CDR3. As processed by the authors: Amplified reference gene primers provided the basis for estimating nucleated cell counts. Clones were read by immunoSEQ multiplex PCR, and TCRdb kept only the in-frame ones, dropping some. V and J calls and clone size follow that table, whereas D and trimming were derived from the DNA. The profile shows about 140,000 clones, approximately 85% of them singletons. Material for sequencing was peripheral blood. This clonotype was obtained from a man in his forties or fifties with acute or convalescent COVID-19. The V gene is TRBV2, the J gene TRBJ2-2, with D possibly being TRBD2 (5 bases). The CDR3 DNA sequence: TGTGCCAGCAGTGAAGACCCCTACGCGGGTAGCACCGGGGAGCTGTTTTTT. Its translation: CASSEDPYAGSTGELFF. Supplemented by reference TRBV2 and TRBJ2-2, the full variable domain reads EPEVTQTPSHQVTQMGQEVILRCVPISNHLYFYWYRQILGQKVEFLVSFYNNEISEKSEIFDDQFSVERPDGSNFTLKIRSTKLEDSAMYFCASSEDPYAGSTGELFFGEGSRLTVL.